This T cell receptor (beta chain) was profiled in a study of cytomegalovirus exposure and HLA in healthy donors. Overall study findings and caveats: Some V segments, TRBV6-2 and TRBV6-3 among them, were indistinguishable and were therefore excluded. Associated with HLA alleles at 0.05 false discovery rate in a later analysis were around 17,000 TCR beta sequences. Earlier analysis found most TCR beta V segments productive about 87% or about 30% of the time.

Per the germline V gene, CDR1 is MNHEY and CDR2 is SVGAGI. The J segment lost 12 bases and the V segment lost 0 bases, leaving 7 bases of the junction unmatched. This CDR3 is 15 amino acids long. Remarks on this clone: The antigen is unknown.

Every donor was a healthy person donating bone marrow. Vbeta (60) and Jbeta (13) primers were used in the PCR. Profiled with immunoSEQ multiplex PCR; TCRdb holds only in-frame clones, not every one. The profile covers 55,000 to 70,000 clones, with 75% to 90% appearing a single time and about 2.1% taken by the ten largest. The chain links TRBV6-5 to TRBJ2-7, with TRBD2 matching over 14 bases. This TCR derives from a woman in her twenties or thirties in good health and CMV-seronegative. What was sequenced was PBMCs. CDR3 in amino acids: CASSYSRTSGRKMYF. The CDR3 nucleotides read TGTGCCAGCAGTTACTCGAGGACTAGCGGGAGGAAGATGTACTTC.